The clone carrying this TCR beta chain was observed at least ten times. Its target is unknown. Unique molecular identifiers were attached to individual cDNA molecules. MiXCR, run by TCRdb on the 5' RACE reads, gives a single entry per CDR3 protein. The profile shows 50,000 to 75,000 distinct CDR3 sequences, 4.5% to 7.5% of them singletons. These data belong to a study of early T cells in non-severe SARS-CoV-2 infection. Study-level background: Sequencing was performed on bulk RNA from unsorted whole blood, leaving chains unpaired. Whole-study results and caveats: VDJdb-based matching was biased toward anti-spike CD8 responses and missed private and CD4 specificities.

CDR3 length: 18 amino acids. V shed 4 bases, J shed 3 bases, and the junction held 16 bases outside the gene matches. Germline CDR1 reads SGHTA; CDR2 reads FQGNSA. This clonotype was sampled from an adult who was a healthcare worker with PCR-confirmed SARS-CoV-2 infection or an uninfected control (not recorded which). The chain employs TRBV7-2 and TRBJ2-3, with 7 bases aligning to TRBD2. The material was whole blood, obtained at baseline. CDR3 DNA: TGTGCCAGCAGCTCACGATCAGGGTGGGGCGGGAGAACAGATACGCAGTATTTT. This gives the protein CASSSRSGWGGRTDTQYF.